This TCR beta chain was captured in a study of CD8+ T cells in alopecia areata. cDNA reverse transcribed from extracted RNA served as the sequencing template. The protocol was immunoSEQ multiplex PCR, while the TCRdb copy is restricted to in-frame clones and leaves out a portion. The table records approximately 210,000 clones, about three fifths of them present only once. Indicated treatment: oral pan-JAK inhibitor, 5-10 mg twice daily. V dropped 0 bases and J dropped 2 bases, with 12 bases sitting between them. Germline-derived CDR1 and CDR2 are LGHNA and YSLEER. This CDR3 comprises 16 residues. About this clone itself: The antigen is not known.

Points from the study as a whole: Uncertain still, given a single nonresponder, is whether baseline CD8+ expansion links to response.

V and J are TRBV4-3 and TRBJ2-3, with D perhaps matching TRBD2 (6 bases). This sample comprised CD4+ T cells sorted from blood, obtained between weeks 47 and 50, from a patient treated with tofacitinib. The clonotype was recovered from a human donor with alopecia areata. The CDR3 DNA follows: TGCGCCAGCAGCCAAGATCTGGGGGGTTCCACAGATACGCAGTATTTT. Translated: CASSQDLGGSTDTQYF.